These 12 T cell receptor beta chains were all obtained from the same sample, sequenced in a study of blood T cell repertoires in COVID-19. Sequenced by immunoSEQ multiplex PCR; TCRdb stores in-frame clones only, minus some. The profile shows 150,000 or so clones, roughly 89% of them singletons. Sample: peripheral blood. The receptor set was obtained from a woman aged 45-65 years with acute or convalescent COVID-19.

This chain uses TRBV7-9 with TRBJ2-3; D not certain. Germline V gene sequence: CDR1 SEHNR, CDR2 FQNEAQ (reference sequence). The CDR3 length is 12 residues. CDR3 nucleotides: TGTGCTTCCACGCTAGAAGGCAATACGCAGTATTTT. Translation gives CASTLEGNTQYF.

The chain carries TRBV27 and TRBJ2-7, with D possibly matching TRBD2 (5 bases). Deletions cut 5 bases from V and 0 bases from J, with 8 bases between. The CDR3 runs 13 residues. Per germline, CDR1 MNHEY and CDR2 SMNVEV (reference sequence). The CDR3 nucleotides read TGTGCCAGCAGTAGGGAGAGCTCCTACGAGCAGTACTTC. It translates to CASSRESSYEQYF.

V usage is TRBV5-1 and J usage is TRBJ2-7; maybe TRBD1 (5 bases). Germline V lookup: CDR1 SGHRS, CDR2 YFSETQ. The CDR3 loop spans 14 amino acids. The V gene lost 2 bases and the J gene lost 3 bases, with 12 bases spanning the gap. CDR3 coding DNA: TGCGCCAGCAGCTTCGGTCAGGGAAGCTACGAGCAGTACTTC. It is translated as CASSFGQGSYEQYF.

This chain links TRBV27 with TRBJ2-7; TRBD2 aligns across 13 bases. This CDR3 region has 16 residues. With V trimmed by 3 bases and J by 5 bases, 7 bases remained unmatched. Looked up from germline, CDR1 is MNHEY and CDR2 is SMNVEV (reference sequence). The CDR3 here is CASSFLLAGGPDEQYF. CDR3 DNA sequence: TGTGCCAGCAGTTTCTTACTAGCGGGAGGGCCGGACGAGCAGTACTTC.

This chain connects TRBV5-5 to TRBJ2-3; D gene uncertain. The CDR3 consists of 11 residues. Germline V lookup: CDR1 SGHKS, CDR2 YYEKEE (reference sequence). The V end was cut by 1 base, the J end by 5 bases, with 2 bases between. The CDR3 DNA follows: TGTGCCAGCAGCTTGCTAGATACGCAGTATTTT. Translation: CASSLLDTQYF.

This clone has only one observation. The chain employs TRBV7-3 and TRBJ2-5; D is possibly TRBD2 (7 bases). The CDR3 loop spans 14 amino acids. Per the germline V gene, CDR1 is SGHTA and CDR2 is FQGTGA. Trimming left V 1 base short and J 5 bases short, with 11 bases between. The CDR3: CASSLRGGPETQYF. The CDR3, as DNA: TGTGCCAGCAGCTTAAGGGGGGGCCCGGAGACCCAGTACTTC.

This clone was recorded only once. This chain links TRBV5-6 with TRBJ2-7; possibly TRBD1 for D (5 bases). Trimming removed 0 bases at V and 7 bases at J, with 11 bases between. This CDR3 is built from 13 residues. Per germline, CDR1 SGHDT and CDR2 YYEEEE. The chain's CDR3 is CASSLVQGREQYF. In nucleotides, the CDR3 is TGTGCCAGCAGCTTGGTTCAGGGAAGGGAGCAGTACTTC.

This chain links TRBV27 with TRBJ1-5, with D possibly TRBD1 on 6 matching bases. Trimming stripped 5 bases from V and 0 bases from J, with 14 bases between. The CDR3 spans 16 residues. Germline CDR1 reads MNHEY; CDR2 reads SMNVEV (reference sequence). The CDR3 DNA reads TGTGCCAGCAGTCTACGTTACAGGGATAGCAATCAGCCCCAGCATTTT. Protein: CASSLRYRDSNQPQHF.

The rearrangement links TRBV24-1 to TRBJ1-2; 8 positions agree with TRBD1. CDR1 is KGHDR and CDR2 is SFDVKD in the germline V gene. The CDR3 spans 14 residues. Unmatched junction bases numbered 7, after V lost 4 bases and J lost 7 bases. The DNA for the CDR3 is TGTGCCACCAGTGAAGGGCAGGGGGCGGTTGGCTACACCTTC. As protein: CATSEGQGAVGYTF.

J is TRBJ2-2 and V is TRBV14; a weak D match, TRBD2 (6 bases). Germline V gene sequence: CDR1 SGHDN, CDR2 FVKESK. V gave up 6 bases and J gave up 2 bases, with 10 bases separating them. The CDR3 contains 14 residues. CDR3 nucleotide sequence: TGTGCCAGCAGACAGGCGGGAAACACCGGGGAGCTGTTTTTT. It yields the protein CASRQAGNTGELFF.

The chain links TRBV6-1 to TRBJ1-1; tentatively, D is TRBD1 (5 bases). The germline V gene encodes CDR1 MNHNS and CDR2 SASEGT. CDR3 size: 14 residues. V was cut by 1 base and J by 6 bases, with 12 bases left in between. This CDR3 is CASSEVLQGAEAFF. CDR3 coding DNA: TGTGCCAGCAGTGAAGTCCTCCAGGGCGCTGAAGCTTTCTTT.

DNA of the CDR3: TGTGCCAGTAAAAGGGGCGGGGATGATTCACCCCTCCACTTT. Residues: CASKRGGDDSPLHF. This chain connects TRBV19 to TRBJ1-6; D possibly corresponds to TRBD1 (5 bases). In germline, CDR1 is LNHDA, CDR2 SQIVND (reference sequence). V dropped 7 bases and J dropped 8 bases, with 15 bases sitting between them. This CDR3 spans 14 amino acids.